The 15 T cell receptor beta chains given below trace back to one sample, sequenced in a study of blood T cell repertoires in COVID-19. Libraries were prepared by immunoSEQ multiplex PCR; TCRdb keeps only in-frame clonotypes and omits some of them. Of approximately 24,000 clones listed, less than 90% are singletons. The sample comprised peripheral blood. The origin of the receptors is a man aged 65 to 85 with COVID-19, enrolled during active disease.

CDR3 residues: CASSLSTTGDTQYF. For the CDR3, the DNA is TGTGCCAGCAGCCTAAGTACAACAGGAGATACGCAGTATTTT. The chain has TRBV7-2 and TRBJ2-3, with D possibly TRBD1 on 5 matching bases. The CDR3 contains 14 residues. V lost 5 bases and J 5 bases, leaving 14 bases between the germline ends. Germline V lookup: CDR1 SGHTA, CDR2 FQGNSA.

The V call is TRBV6-5, the J call TRBJ1-2; D perhaps matches TRBD1 (5 bases). Germline V gene data show CDR1 as MNHEY and CDR2 as SVGAGI. The CDR3 loop spans 11 amino acids. Trimming took 6 bases from V and 5 from J, leaving 7 bases between them. As DNA, the CDR3 is TGTGCCAGCAGCCCAGGGTATGGCTACACCTTC. As protein: CASSPGYGYTF.

This rearrangement joins TRBV2 to TRBJ2-5, with 15 bases that match TRBD2. The V and J ends lost 6 bases and 4 bases, in that order; junction bases with no gene match: 3. The CDR3 is 15 residues long. CDR1 and CDR2 from the germline V gene are SNHLY and FYNNEI. CDR3: CASRGLAGGLETQYF. CDR3 coding DNA: TGTGCCAGCAGGGGACTAGCGGGGGGATTAGAGACCCAGTACTTC.

The rearrangement uses TRBV6-5 and TRBJ2-3; a weak D match, TRBD1 (6 bases). The CDR3 contains 16 residues. The V end lost 0 bases, the J end lost 2 bases, and 12 bases lay between the germline ends. Germline V lookup: CDR1 MNHEY, CDR2 SVGAGI. The DNA of the CDR3 is TGTGCCAGCAGTTACTCGTGGGGGCGTTACACAGATACGCAGTATTTT. It translates to CASSYSWGRYTDTQYF.

The V call is TRBV30, the J call TRBJ1-5; perhaps TRBD1 as D (6 bases). Germline V lookup: CDR1 GTSNPN, CDR2 SVGIG (reference sequence). The CDR3 is made up of 12 amino acids. The CDR3 nucleotides are TGTGCTGTAAACAGGGACAATCAGCCCCAGCATTTT. Protein: CAVNRDNQPQHF. Drawing the rest from reference TRBV30 and TRBJ1-5, the complete variable domain is SQTIHQWPATLVQPVGSPLSLECTVEGTSNPNLYWYRQAAGRGLQLLFYSVGIGQISSEVPQNLSASRPQDRQFILSSKKLLLSDSGFYLCAVNRDNQPQHFGDGTRLSIL.

This rearrangement joins TRBV6-4 to TRBJ1-2; TRBD1 agrees at 8 bases. Germline CDR1 and CDR2: MRHNA and SNTAGT. V gave up 1 base and J gave up 4 bases; unmatched junction bases: 5. CDR3 length: 15 residues. CDR3 coding DNA: TGTGCCAGCAGTGACTTGGCAGGGGGCGCCTATGGCTACACCTTC. The encoded protein is CASSDLAGGAYGYTF.

This chain joins TRBV10-3 and TRBJ2-7; D may be TRBD2 (5 bases). The CDR3 has 17 residues. Germline assignment: CDR1 ENHRY and CDR2 SYGVKD. Trimming pared 0 bases from V and 2 bases from J, leaving 17 bases between. In DNA, the CDR3 is TGTGCCATCAGTGAGTCGGCTAGCCCATACCGGCCCTACGAGCAGTACTTC. Amino acid sequence: CAISESASPYRPYEQYF.

The rearrangement links TRBV27 to TRBJ2-1, with D unclear. This CDR3 is 15 amino acids long. CDR1 is MNHEY, CDR2 SMNVEV, per germline (reference sequence). Deletions cut 3 bases from V and 4 bases from J, with 13 bases between. The CDR3 DNA follows: TGTGCCAGCAGTTTGAGGTCCACTCCTTACAATGAGCAGTTCTTC. Protein sequence: CASSLRSTPYNEQFF.

This chain links TRBV6-1 with TRBJ2-2; 7 nucleotides align to TRBD1. Germline CDR1 MNHNS, CDR2 SASEGT. Trimming removed 4 bases from V and 1 base from J; junction bases left unmatched: 6. CDR3 size: 16 residues. The CDR3 DNA is TGTGCCAGCAGTGTACACAGGGGTGGGAACACCGGGGAGCTGTTTTTT. Translated: CASSVHRGGNTGELFF.

The chain carries TRBV10-3 and TRBJ1-4; 7 nucleotides line up with TRBD1. Losses at the gene ends were 0 bases for V and 5 bases for J; bases not matched to a gene: 6. CDR3 length: 16 amino acids. CDR1 and CDR2 (germline): ENHRY, SYGVKD. The CDR3 DNA is TGTGCCATCAGTGAGTCGTGGGACAGAAAGAATGAAAAACTGTTTTTT. Its translation: CAISESWDRKNEKLFF.

The table lists this clone with a count of one. Written as DNA, the CDR3 is TGTGCCAGCTCTACAGGGGTGAGAGAAAACACCATATATTTT. Its translation is CASSTGVRENTIYF. The genes are TRBV18 and TRBJ1-3; 7 positions agree with TRBD1. The CDR3 has 14 amino acids. Germline V gives CDR1 KGHSH, CDR2 LQKENI. Losses at the gene ends were 6 bases for V and 6 bases for J; bases not matched to a gene: 8.

The chain combines TRBV29-1 with TRBJ2-7; maybe TRBD2 (6 bases). V lost 7 bases to trimming and J lost 1 base, with 17 bases between them. Germline lookup yields CDR1 SQVTM and CDR2 ANQGSEA. The CDR3 loop spans 14 amino acids. The CDR3 is CSAGGLQESYEQYF. The CDR3 coding sequence is TGCAGCGCTGGAGGACTACAAGAATCCTACGAGCAGTACTTC.

The chain couples TRBV27 to TRBJ1-2; no definite D call. The germline CDR1 and CDR2 sequences are MNHEY and SMNVEV (reference sequence). Trimming stripped 0 bases from V and 4 bases from J, with 12 bases between. The CDR3 is 15 residues long. As DNA, the CDR3 is TGTGCCAGCAGTTTATCGCCCCGGGGTATCTATGGCTACACCTTC. It yields the protein CASSLSPRGIYGYTF.

This clone occurred once. CDR3 sequence reads: CASSSYRLNTEAFF. Here the CDR3 DNA reads TGCGCCAGCAGCTCATATCGGTTGAACACTGAAGCTTTCTTT. This rearrangement joins TRBV5-1 to TRBJ1-1; unclear D gene. The V and J ends lost 3 bases and 0 bases respectively, with 9 bases between them. Germline V lookup: CDR1 SGHRS, CDR2 YFSETQ. The CDR3 covers 14 residues.

The rearrangement uses TRBV27 and TRBJ1-6; maybe TRBD1 (5 bases). Germline V gene sequence: CDR1 MNHEY, CDR2 SMNVEV (reference sequence). The germline V and J ends were trimmed by 3 bases and 8 bases, with 14 bases remaining between them. This CDR3 is 15 amino acids long. CDR3 nucleotide sequence: TGTGCCAGCAGTTTCACCGGGACTAGGGATTCACCCCTCCACTTT. It specifies CASSFTGTRDSPLHF.